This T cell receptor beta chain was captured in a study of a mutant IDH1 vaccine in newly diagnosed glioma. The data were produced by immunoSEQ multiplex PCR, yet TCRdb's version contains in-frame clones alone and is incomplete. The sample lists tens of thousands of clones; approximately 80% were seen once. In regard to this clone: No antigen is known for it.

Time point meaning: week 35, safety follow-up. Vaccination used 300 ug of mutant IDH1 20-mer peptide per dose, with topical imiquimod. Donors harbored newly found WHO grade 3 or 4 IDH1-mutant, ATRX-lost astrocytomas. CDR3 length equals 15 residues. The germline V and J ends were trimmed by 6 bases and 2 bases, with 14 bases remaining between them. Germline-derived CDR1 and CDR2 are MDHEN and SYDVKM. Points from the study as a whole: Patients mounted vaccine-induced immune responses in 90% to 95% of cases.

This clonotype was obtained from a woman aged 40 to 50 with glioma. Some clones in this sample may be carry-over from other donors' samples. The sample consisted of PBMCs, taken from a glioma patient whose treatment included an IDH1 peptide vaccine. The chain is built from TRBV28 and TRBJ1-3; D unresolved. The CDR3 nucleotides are TGTGCCAGCAGCCCGGGCAGCTTAACTGGAAACACCATATATTTT. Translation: CASSPGSLTGNTIYF.